This TCR beta chain was identified in a study of shared clonotypes between healthy human individuals. For the study at large: Plates per donor: three CD4 naive, three CD4 memory, two CD8 naive, one CD8 memory. Study-level points and caveats: In a few donors, around 5.5% of naive CD4 clonotypes appeared in common.

Per the original data handling: Sequence data from immunoSEQ were junction-only and lacked quality scores; consequently, filtering differed. The table came from immunoSEQ multiplex PCR; TCRdb's copy has only in-frame clones and leaves some out. Clone size and the V and J calls come from that table; the DNA yielded D and trimming. The table lists over a million clones, roughly 80% of them singletons, with around 1.5% in the top ten. The study separated CD4+ cells into CD45RA+ naive and CD45RA-negative memory subsets. For this clone: The antigen remains unidentified.

Germline trimming cut 4 bases from V and 4 bases from J; bases unmatched to any gene: 1. This CDR3 region has 14 residues. The germline V gene has CDR1 SGHVS and CDR2 FQNEAQ. The chain employs TRBV7-8 and TRBJ2-2, with 9 bases fitting TRBD1. The clonotype originates from a man younger than 35 in good health. Source material: memory CD4+ T cells sorted from blood. As for subset: CD45RA-negative fraction. The CDR3 loop reads CASSWGQGTGELFF. The CDR3 DNA reads TGTGCCAGCAGCTGGGGACAGGGCACCGGGGAGCTGTTTTTT.